Described below is a single TCR beta chain sequence and its context. Its specificity is unknown. This sample is part of a study of shared clonotypes between healthy human individuals. Study summary: Donor ages ranged 18 to 49 years: a couple of women, a few men. General study points: The diversity represented, both genetic and in exposure history, was limited by few donors.

Clones were read by immunoSEQ multiplex PCR, and TCRdb kept only the in-frame ones, dropping some. The sample gives around 1.9 million clones, roughly 91% of which show up once; more than 1.5% is in the top ten. CD45RO-negative cells were positively selected for CCR7, leaving out terminally differentiated effector memory CD45RA+ cells. The CDR3 runs 12 residues. Trimming cost V 7 bases and J 8 bases, with 15 bases left between them. Per the germline V gene, CDR1 is SQVTM and CDR2 is ANQGSEA. This chain links TRBV29-1 with TRBJ2-1; D is uncertain. This receptor was taken from a man aged 18 to 29 in good health. Some clones in this sample may be carry-over from other donors' samples. Sequences were obtained from naive CD8+ T cells from PBMCs. The CDR3 DNA is TGCAGCGCCCGGTGGTCCCCCCATGAGCAGTTCTTC. It yields the protein CSARWSPHEQFF.